The 7 T cell receptor beta chains below all came from one sample that was sequenced in a study of control samples from healthy donors and cancer patients. Here immunoSEQ multiplex PCR was the method, and the copy in TCRdb shows in-frame clones only, minus some. The sample contains about 140,000 clones, 94% of which appear only once. Sequenced sample: blood. The receptors come from a man aged 35-49 years in good health.

The V and J genes are TRBV5-4 and TRBJ2-7, with 8 positions matching TRBD2. There are 14 residues in the CDR3. Per germline, CDR1 SGHNT and CDR2 YYREEE (reference sequence). The V gene end was trimmed by 0 bases and the J gene end by 4 bases; junction bases not matched to a gene: 3. CDR3 amino acids: CASSLGTSSYEQYF. The CDR3 nucleotides read TGTGCCAGCAGCTTGGGGACTAGCAGTTACGAGCAGTACTTC.

This chain uses TRBV13 with TRBJ2-2, with D tentatively TRBD1 or TRBD2 (6 bases each). V was trimmed by 3 bases and J by 7 bases, leaving 15 bases between them. The CDR3 length is 15 residues. CDR1 and CDR2 from the germline V gene are PRHDT and FYEKMQ (reference sequence). This CDR3 is CASSFPSGADGELFF. CDR3 in DNA: TGTGCCAGCAGCTTCCCATCGGGGGCGGACGGGGAGCTGTTTTTT.

The chain couples TRBV5-6 to TRBJ2-7, with 7 bases that match TRBD1. Unmatched junction bases numbered 6, after V lost 5 bases and J lost 1 base. The CDR3 loop spans 14 amino acids. CDR1 SGHDT and CDR2 YYEEEE come from the germline V gene. CDR3 sequence: CASRSGTVSYEQYF. CDR3 DNA: TGTGCCAGCAGGTCCGGGACAGTTTCCTACGAGCAGTACTTC.

The chain recombines TRBV5-4 with TRBJ2-4; D is uncertain. This CDR3 contains 13 residues. CDR1 is SGHNT, CDR2 YYREEE, per germline (reference sequence). With 1 base removed from V and 6 bases from J, the gap between germline ends came to 8 bases. The DNA for the CDR3 is TGTGCCAGCAGCTTGAAGTCCTTAAACATTCAGTACTTC. This codes for CASSLKSLNIQYF.

The rearrangement uses TRBV6-5 and TRBJ2-1; 7 bases are a match to TRBD2. The germline V gene has CDR1 MNHEY and CDR2 SVGAGI. The CDR3 loop spans 14 amino acids. J lost 10 bases, V lost 0 bases, and 6 bases had no gene match. This chain's CDR3 is CASSYSAGMREQFF. In DNA, the CDR3 is TGTGCCAGCAGTTACTCAGCGGGAATGAGAGAGCAGTTCTTC.

The chain recombines TRBV2 with TRBJ2-2; the match to TRBD1 covers 9 bases. J lost 6 bases, V lost 6 bases, and 8 bases had no gene match. The CDR3 sequence is 15 residues long. Germline-derived CDR1 and CDR2 are SNHLY and FYNNEI. The CDR3 DNA sequence: TGTGCCAGCAGAACGGGACAGGGTCACGCCGGGGAGCTGTTTTTT. Translated: CASRTGQGHAGELFF.

The chain employs TRBV19 and TRBJ1-2; D is ambiguous. CDR3 length equals 12 residues. Per germline, CDR1 LNHDA and CDR2 SQIVND (reference sequence). V gave up 6 bases and J gave up 4 bases, with 9 bases separating them. CDR3 sequence (DNA): TGTGCCAGTAGACAGAATGCCTATGGCTACACCTTC. Residues: CASRQNAYGYTF.